The rows below give T cell receptor beta chains drawn from one sample of a study of shared clonotypes between healthy human individuals. TCRdb keeps only in-frame clones here, not all; method: immunoSEQ multiplex PCR. This sample has some 1.4 million clones, with about 96% found just once. Sequenced input: naive CD4+ T cells sorted from blood. These receptors all come from a man aged 25 to 45 in good health. The CDR3 runs from the conserved cysteine through the conserved F or W. A D gene is named only where the DNA matches it firmly. Rows may omit the clone size; those that give it use once, few, many or a size class.

D gene	clone size	J gene	V gene	CDR3 protein	CDR3 DNA
NA	NA	TRBJ2-7	TRBV9	CASSPGRLTSYEQYF	TGTGCCAGCAGCCCAGGGAGGCTAACCTCCTACGAGCAGTACTTC
TRBD1	NA	TRBJ1-1	TRBV28	CASTPGTANTEAFF	TGTGCCAGCACCCCCGGGACAGCGAACACTGAAGCTTTCTTT
NA	NA	TRBJ2-7	TRBV5-1	CASSLDSGSYEQYF	TGCGCCAGCAGCTTGGATTCAGGGTCCTACGAGCAGTACTTC
NA	NA	TRBJ2-5	TRBV29-1	CSVAYRVQETQYF	TGCAGCGTTGCCTACAGGGTACAAGAGACCCAGTACTTC
NA	once	TRBJ2-3	TRBV9	CASSVATGIVTDTQYF	TGTGCCAGCAGCGTAGCTACGGGCATCGTCACAGATACGCAGTATTTT
TRBD2	NA	TRBJ2-7	TRBV9	CASSVDASGSGEQYF	TGTGCCAGCAGCGTAGATGCTAGCGGGAGTGGCGAGCAGTACTTC
NA	NA	TRBJ2-1	TRBV28	CASNRRSSYNEQFF	TGTGCCAGTAACAGGCGAAGCTCCTACAATGAGCAGTTCTTC
TRBD1	NA	TRBJ1-5	TRBV7-8	CASMGQGANNQPQHF	TGTGCCAGTATGGGACAGGGGGCGAACAATCAGCCCCAGCATTTT
TRBD2	NA	TRBJ2-5	TRBV5-1	CASSLGPRAGDQETQYF	TGCGCCAGCAGCTTGGGTCCCAGGGCGGGGGACCAAGAGACCCAGTACTTC
TRBD1	NA	TRBJ2-7	TRBV6-1	CASSAGTGVGEQYF	TGTGCCAGCAGTGCCGGGACAGGGGTCGGCGAGCAGTACTTC
TRBD1	NA	TRBJ1-5	TRBV19	CASSRDRVSQPQHF	TGTGCCAGTAGTAGGGACAGGGTAAGTCAGCCCCAGCATTTT
TRBD2	NA	TRBJ2-1	TRBV2	CATSTSGRDIEQFF	TGTGCCACCTCGACTAGCGGGCGCGATATAGAGCAGTTCTTC
TRBD1	NA	TRBJ2-1	TRBV6-4	CASSRDRDNEQFF	TGTGCCAGCTCCCGGGACAGGGACAATGAGCAGTTCTTC
NA	NA	TRBJ2-6	TRBV2	CASSGGYRDSGANVLTF	TGTGCCAGCAGTGGGGGGTACAGAGACTCTGGGGCCAACGTCCTGACTTTC
NA	NA	TRBJ1-4	TRBV18	CASSPPGRVLVMNEKLFF	TGTGCCAGCTCACCACCCGGCAGGGTCTTGGTGATGAATGAAAAACTGTTTTTT
NA	NA	TRBJ2-3	TRBV9	CASSVGIGELGTDTQYF	TGTGCCAGCAGCGTAGGGATAGGGGAGCTCGGCACAGATACGCAGTATTTT
NA	NA	TRBJ2-7	TRBV28	CASSPNKGRVDEQYF	TGTGCCAGCAGCCCAAATAAGGGGCGGGTAGACGAGCAGTACTTC
TRBD1	NA	TRBJ1-2	TRBV25-1	CASSEPGQYGYTF	TGTGCCAGCAGTGAACCGGGACAGTATGGCTACACCTTC
TRBD2	NA	TRBJ2-2	TRBV5-6	CASSLRWSGTNTGELFF	TGTGCCAGCAGCTTGCGTTGGAGCGGGACTAACACCGGGGAGCTGTTTTTT
TRBD1	few	TRBJ1-2	TRBV29-1	CSVGVGGTGYGYTF	TGCAGCGTTGGCGTGGGCGGGACAGGCTATGGCTACACCTTC
NA	NA	TRBJ2-7	TRBV5-1	CASSLYLGDSYEQYF	TGCGCCAGCAGCTTGTATTTAGGCGATTCCTACGAGCAGTACTTC
NA	NA	TRBJ1-1	TRBV30	CAWGERRNTEAFF	TGTGCCTGGGGGGAGAGGAGGAACACTGAAGCTTTCTTT
NA	NA	TRBJ2-3	TRBV10-1	CASSERGEPTDTQYF	TGCGCCAGCAGTGAGCGCGGGGAACCCACAGATACGCAGTATTTT
NA	NA	TRBJ1-1	TRBV6-1	CASSNQGQGTEAFF	TGTGCCAGCAGTAACCAGGGTCAAGGTACTGAAGCTTTCTTT
TRBD2	NA	TRBJ2-4	TRBV7-9	CASSFGTSGSSKNIQYF	TGTGCCAGCAGCTTCGGGACTAGCGGGAGTTCCAAAAACATTCAGTACTTC
TRBD1	NA	TRBJ1-4	TRBV25-1	CASRGTGANEKLFF	TGTGCCAGCAGGGGAACAGGGGCTAATGAAAAACTGTTTTTT
NA	once	TRBJ1-4	TRBV11-2	CASSLGLANEKLFF	TGTGCCAGCAGCTTAGGGCTAGCTAATGAAAAACTGTTTTTT
NA	NA	TRBJ1-1	TRBV7-9	CASSLLGSAFF	TGTGCCAGCAGCCTCTTGGGGTCTGCTTTCTTT
NA	NA	TRBJ2-7	TRBV7-2	CASRPLWGEQYF	TGTGCCAGCAGACCCTTGTGGGGGGAGCAGTACTTC
NA	few	TRBJ2-6	TRBV30	CAWYRSSGANVLTF	TGTGCCTGGTACCGTAGCTCTGGGGCCAACGTCCTGACTTTC
NA	once	TRBJ2-3	TRBV7-9	CASSLGVTGLTQSTDTQYF	TGTGCCAGCAGCTTAGGAGTGACGGGATTAACCCAATCCACAGATACGCAGTATTTT
TRBD1	NA	TRBJ2-1	TRBV5-4	CASSPGQNNEQFF	TGTGCCAGCAGCCCGGGACAGAACAATGAGCAGTTCTTC
NA	NA	TRBJ1-5	TRBV10-3	CAISDSGNQPQHF	TGTGCCATCAGTGACAGTGGCAATCAGCCCCAGCATTTT
TRBD1	few	TRBJ1-5	TRBV7-8	CASSGTGHQPQHF	TGTGCCAGCAGCGGGACAGGCCATCAGCCCCAGCATTTT
NA	NA	TRBJ2-1	TRBV29-1	CSGTTFTIYNEQFF	TGCAGCGGCACCACTTTCACAATCTACAATGAGCAGTTCTTC
NA	NA	TRBJ2-5	TRBV7-9	CASSLGRTEYKETQYF	TGTGCCAGCAGCTTAGGGCGGACAGAGTATAAAGAGACCCAGTACTTC
TRBD2	NA	TRBJ2-5	TRBV5-4	CASSTGTGGLEETQYF	TGTGCCAGCAGCACTGGAACGGGAGGGTTAGAAGAGACCCAGTACTTC
TRBD1	NA	TRBJ1-5	TRBV19	CASRTDRYGPQHF	TGTGCCAGTAGAACGGACAGGTACGGGCCCCAGCATTTT
NA	NA	TRBJ1-2	TRBV25-1	CATRRNGRANVYGYTF	TGTGCCACACGTAGGAACGGACGAGCTAACGTTTATGGCTACACCTTC
TRBD2	once	TRBJ2-5	TRBV2	CASRSGLATQETQYF	TGTGCCAGCAGATCGGGACTAGCCACACAAGAGACCCAGTACTTC
NA	NA	TRBJ2-3	TRBV2	CASSDNGYGTDTQYF	TGTGCCAGCAGTGATAACGGGTATGGAACAGATACGCAGTATTTT
NA	NA	TRBJ2-7	TRBV27	CASSLWAGYEQYF	TGTGCCAGCAGTTTATGGGCAGGATACGAGCAGTACTTC
NA	NA	TRBJ2-7	TRBV5-4	CASSSSNREGSQYF	TGTGCCAGCAGCTCCTCAAACCGAGAGGGATCCCAGTACTTC
TRBD2	NA	TRBJ2-1	TRBV27	CASRSGTSGHNEQFF	TGTGCCAGCCGGTCGGGAACTAGCGGGCACAATGAGCAGTTCTTC
NA	NA	TRBJ1-4	TRBV9	CASSPRDRLNDEKLFF	TGTGCCAGCAGCCCCAGAGACAGACTTAACGATGAAAAACTGTTTTTT
NA	NA	TRBJ2-5	TRBV29-1	CSAQGQTDTQYF	TGCAGCGCCCAAGGGCAGACTGACACCCAGTACTTC
TRBD1	NA	TRBJ2-4	TRBV2	CASSERQGAKNIQYF	TGTGCCAGCAGTGAGAGACAGGGAGCCAAAAACATTCAGTACTTC
TRBD2	NA	TRBJ2-3	TRBV18	CASSPRLAGAKGTDTQYF	TGTGCCAGCTCTCCCAGATTAGCGGGAGCTAAGGGCACAGATACGCAGTATTTT
TRBD1	NA	TRBJ1-2	TRBV7-8	CASSSTTGLIRGYTF	TGTGCCAGCAGTTCCACGACAGGGTTAATTCGGGGCTACACCTTC
NA	NA	TRBJ1-1	TRBV4-2	CASSQEGPMNTEAFF	TGTGCCAGCAGCCAAGAAGGGCCAATGAACACTGAAGCTTTCTTT
NA	NA	TRBJ2-3	TRBV28	CASRPTQSTDTQYF	TGTGCCAGCAGACCGACCCAAAGCACAGATACGCAGTATTTT
NA	NA	TRBJ2-7	TRBV18	CASRDSSTYEQYF	TGTGCCAGTCGTGACAGCTCTACCTACGAGCAGTACTTC
NA	once	TRBJ2-2	TRBV29-1	CSGGGLSGELFF	TGCAGCGGCGGCGGGTTGTCCGGGGAGCTGTTTTTT
NA	NA	TRBJ2-5	TRBV14	CASRISGGGETQYF	TGTGCCAGCAGGATCAGCGGAGGGGGGGAGACCCAGTACTTC
NA	once	TRBJ2-5	TRBV29-1	CSVIKEEALQETQYF	TGCAGCGTAATTAAGGAGGAGGCCCTCCAAGAGACCCAGTACTTC
TRBD2	once	TRBJ2-3	TRBV7-2	CASSSKREGTDTQYF	TGTGCCAGCAGCTCCAAGCGGGAGGGTACAGATACGCAGTATTTT